One sample yielded the 23 T cell receptor beta chains listed below, sequenced in a study of T cells in localized non-small cell lung cancer (dated by TCRdb to about 2020). The protocol used for the library was the immunoSEQ multiplex PCR assay. In its TCRdb copy, this immuneACCESS table keeps in-frame sequences only and misses some clones. Where compared with another copy, unresolved V genes explain less than half of these, and the others have no known cause. The sample table records about 3,200 clones; around 26% of these occur just once. The ten largest clones take up around a tenth of the sample. Sequencing used lung tumor tissue, obtained before any cancer treatment. The receptors were sampled from a man aged 40 to 75 with stage I lung adenocarcinoma.

This chain joins TRBV12-5 and TRBJ2-1; 8 bases fit TRBD1. V gave up 6 bases and J gave up 14 bases; unmatched junction bases: 15. The germline CDR1 and CDR2 sequences are LGHNT and FRNRAP. CDR3 length: 14 amino acids. The DNA for the CDR3 is TGTGCTAGTGGGGAAAGGGCAGGGGGCACAAGGGAGTTCTTC. It translates to CASGERAGGTREFF.

The chain employs TRBV30 and TRBJ2-3; the D gene could be TRBD1 or TRBD2 (6 bases each). The CDR3 length is 13 residues. V shed 2 bases and J shed 6 bases, with 12 bases lying between them. CDR1 is GTSNPN, CDR2 SVGIG, per germline (reference sequence). CDR3 in DNA: TGTGCCTGGAGTACGGGGGCCGGTGATACGCAGTATTTT. Protein sequence: CAWSTGAGDTQYF.

This chain uses TRBV6-7 with TRBJ1-2, with 7 bases that match TRBD1. TRBV6-7 is noted as an ORF with a role that remains uncertain. J gave up 9 bases and V 6 bases, and 10 bases lay outside the gene matches. The CDR3 runs to 13 residues. The CDR3 region is CASSGDRVLRYTF. The CDR3 DNA follows: TGTGCCAGCAGCGGTGACAGGGTTTTACGCTACACCTTC.

The rearrangement links TRBV9 to TRBJ2-5, with TRBD2 matching over 7 bases. CDR1 is SGDLS and CDR2 is YYNGEE in the germline V gene. Trimming took 4 bases from V and 6 from J; bases not matched to a gene: 21. The CDR3 length is 18 residues. The CDR3 protein is CASSPHWGSGVPGKTQYF. CDR3 coding DNA: TGTGCCAGCAGCCCTCACTGGGGAAGCGGGGTTCCAGGGAAGACCCAGTACTTC.

The V call is TRBV19, the J call TRBJ2-2; 10 nucleotides align to TRBD2. The germline gives CDR1 LNHDA, CDR2 SQIVND (reference sequence). The CDR3 is made up of 16 amino acids. The J segment lost 3 bases and the V segment lost 5 bases, leaving 6 bases of the junction unmatched. CDR3 loop: CASSATGLADTGELFF. As DNA, the CDR3 is TGTGCCAGTAGTGCGACAGGACTAGCGGACACCGGGGAGCTGTTTTTT.

This clone ranks as medium-sized (0.01 to 0.1%). The chain carries TRBV11-3 and TRBJ1-3, with a weak D call TRBD1 (5 bases). From germline, CDR1 is SGHNT and CDR2 YENEEA. The CDR3 extends over 15 amino acids. V dropped 1 base and J dropped 2 bases, with 9 bases sitting between them. In nucleotides, the CDR3 is TGTGCCAGCAGCTTAGGAGCAGGGACTGGAAACACCATATATTTT. This sequence encodes CASSLGAGTGNTIYF.

V gene TRBV19 combines with J gene TRBJ1-2; D is undetermined. Germline assignment: CDR1 LNHDA and CDR2 SQIVND (reference sequence). The V end lost 3 bases, the J end lost 2 bases, and 16 bases lay between the germline ends. CDR3 size: 16 residues. The CDR3 reads CASSIAPGQKNYGYTF. CDR3 DNA sequence: TGTGCCAGTAGTATCGCCCCAGGTCAGAAGAACTATGGCTACACCTTC.

In its sample, this clone ranks as medium-sized. This chain uses TRBV11-3 with TRBJ1-2; the D gene is possibly TRBD1 (5 bases). The germline V and J ends were trimmed by 2 bases and 8 bases, with 15 bases remaining between them. Per the germline V gene, CDR1 is SGHNT and CDR2 is YENEEA. The CDR3 has 14 residues. This chain's CDR3 is CASSLSDTGGGYTF. CDR3 bases: TGTGCCAGCAGCTTAAGCGACACCGGGGGAGGCTACACCTTC.

The V gene is TRBV11-3, the J gene TRBJ2-7; no reliable D call. Germline V gene sequence: CDR1 SGHNT, CDR2 YENEEA. Trimming took 3 bases from V and 4 from J, leaving 13 bases between them. The CDR3 is 14 amino acids. CDR3 amino acids: CASSLAPKTYEQYF. CDR3 nucleotides: TGTGCCAGCAGCTTGGCCCCGAAAACATACGAGCAGTACTTC.

Only a few counts were recorded for this clone. The genes are TRBV6-8 and TRBJ1-2, with D perhaps TRBD1 (6 bases). This CDR3 comprises 13 residues. V was cut by 6 bases and J by 5 bases, with 13 bases left in between. In germline, CDR1 is MNHGY, CDR2 SAAAGT. Written as DNA, the CDR3 is TGTGCCAGCAGGGGGACAACTGAATATGGCTACACCTTC. Its translation: CASRGTTEYGYTF.

This clone ranks as medium-sized. The CDR3 loop reads CASSSDRSGANVLTF. CDR3 coding DNA: TGTGCCAGCAGCTCGGACAGGTCTGGGGCCAACGTCCTGACTTTC. The V gene is TRBV11-3, the J gene TRBJ2-6, with TRBD1 matching over 7 bases. The V segment lost 4 bases and the J segment 1 base; nucleotides outside the gene matches: 1. In germline, CDR1 is SGHNT, CDR2 YENEEA. The CDR3 contains 15 residues.

The gene calls are TRBV18 and TRBJ1-2, with TRBD1 identical over 7 bases. Germline lookup yields CDR1 KGHSH and CDR2 LQKENI. V lost 6 bases and J lost 1; bases outside the gene matches: 5. CDR3 size: 14 residues. This chain's CDR3 is CASSGQSLNYGYTF. As DNA, the CDR3 is TGTGCCAGCTCGGGACAGAGTCTTAACTATGGCTACACCTTC. The full variable domain, in which reference TRBV18 and TRBJ1-2 provide the parts outside the CDR3, is NAGVMQNPRHLVRRRGQEARLRCSPMKGHSHVYWYRQLPEEGLKFMVYLQKENIIDESGMPKERFSAEFPKEGPSILRIQQVVRGDSAAYFCASSGQSLNYGYTFGSGTRLTVV.

V and J are TRBV29-1 and TRBJ1-1; possibly TRBD1 for D (5 bases). The CDR3 runs to 14 residues. Trimming cost V 6 bases and J 0 bases, with 14 bases left between them. The germline V gene has CDR1 SQVTM and CDR2 ANQGSEA. CDR3 in DNA: TGCAGCGTCAAGAGACAGTCGATGAACACTGAAGCTTTCTTT. Its translation: CSVKRQSMNTEAFF.

This clone occurred a few times. V is TRBV11-3 and J is TRBJ1-5, with D unresolved. V shed 4 bases and J shed 0 bases, with 13 bases lying between them. Germline V gene sequence: CDR1 SGHNT, CDR2 YENEEA. This CDR3 has 16 residues. The CDR3 protein is CASSYGDGDSNQPQHF. In nucleotides, the CDR3 is TGTGCCAGCAGCTACGGTGACGGTGATAGCAATCAGCCCCAGCATTTT.

This clone showed up just a few times. The chain is built from TRBV11-3 and TRBJ1-5, with D perhaps matching TRBD1 (5 bases). Between the trimmed V and J ends, which lost 6 bases and 0 bases, there was a span of 9 bases. CDR1 is SGHNT and CDR2 is YENEEA in the germline V gene. The length of the CDR3 is 14 residues. The CDR3 DNA follows: TGTGCCAGCAGTCGGGACGGTAGCAATCAGCCCCAGCATTTT. Translation gives CASSRDGSNQPQHF.

V usage is TRBV14 and J usage is TRBJ2-1; 10 nucleotides agree with TRBD1. This CDR3 spans 13 amino acids. Germline CDR1 SGHDN, CDR2 FVKESK. After removal of 4 bases from V and 8 bases from J, the junction contained 2 bases not matched to a gene. CDR3 nucleotides: TGTGCCAGCAGCCCAGACAGGGGGCATGAGCAGTTCTTC. Translating it yields CASSPDRGHEQFF.

The CDR3, as DNA: TGTGCCAGTAGTATAGTGAGGTACAATGAGCAGTTCTTC. Protein: CASSIVRYNEQFF. The V call is TRBV19, the J call TRBJ2-1; no clear D. Deletions cut 1 base from V and 4 bases from J, with 5 bases between. The CDR3 extends over 13 amino acids. CDR1 is LNHDA, CDR2 SQIVND, per germline (reference sequence).

This clone has just one count. The CDR3 nucleotides read TGCGCCAGCAGCCCCGGACATTTAAGCTCCACTGAAGCTTTCTTT. Residues: CASSPGHLSSTEAFF. J is TRBJ1-1 and V is TRBV5-1, with D possibly matching TRBD1 (5 bases). V lost 4 bases to trimming and J lost 4 bases, with 17 bases between them. CDR1 SGHRS and CDR2 YFSETQ come from the germline V gene. The CDR3 consists of 15 residues.

This clone is medium-sized (0.01 to 0.1%). The genes are TRBV6-8 and TRBJ1-1; the D gene is possibly TRBD1 (5 bases). Germline values: CDR1 MNHGY, CDR2 SAAAGT. The CDR3 sequence is 14 residues long. The V end was cut by 6 bases, the J end by 4 bases, with 15 bases between. The CDR3 nucleotides are TGTGCCAGCAGGGAAAAGGGAGGGGTCACTGAAGCTTTCTTT. It translates to CASREKGGVTEAFF.

The rearrangement joins TRBV29-1 to TRBJ2-7; D ambiguous. V lost 8 bases to trimming and J lost 0 bases, with 20 bases between them. Looked up from germline, CDR1 is SQVTM and CDR2 is ANQGSEA. This CDR3 has 15 residues. As DNA, the CDR3 is TGCAGCTTCCTGGGTGGGTGGGGAAGCTCCTACGAGCAGTACTTC. This gives the protein CSFLGGWGSSYEQYF.

This clone was seen a handful of times. The rearrangement links TRBV1 to TRBJ2-7; the table's D call TRBD1 went unverified against the DNA. TRBV1 is recorded as a pseudogene. CDR3 length: 14 residues. This chain's CDR3 is CASSQSTTGGEQYF. For the CDR3, the DNA is TGCGCCAGCAGCCAGTCAACAACAGGGGGTGAGCAGTACTTC.

V gene TRBV9 combines with J gene TRBJ1-5; no reliable D call. Germline CDR1 SGDLS, CDR2 YYNGEE. The CDR3 runs to 15 residues. V lost 0 bases, J lost 0 bases, and 7 bases lay in between. The CDR3 spells CASSVGGNSNQPQHF. As DNA, the CDR3 is TGTGCCAGCAGCGTAGGGGGAAATAGCAATCAGCCCCAGCATTTT.

The chain uses TRBV28 and TRBJ1-1; no definite D call. The CDR3 loop spans 14 amino acids. Germline V gene data show CDR1 as MDHEN and CDR2 as SYDVKM. V gave up 1 base and J gave up 3 bases, with 9 bases separating them. The CDR3 DNA reads as TGTGCCAGCAGTTTATCTTTTTGGGACACTGAAGCTTTCTTT. Protein: CASSLSFWDTEAFF.